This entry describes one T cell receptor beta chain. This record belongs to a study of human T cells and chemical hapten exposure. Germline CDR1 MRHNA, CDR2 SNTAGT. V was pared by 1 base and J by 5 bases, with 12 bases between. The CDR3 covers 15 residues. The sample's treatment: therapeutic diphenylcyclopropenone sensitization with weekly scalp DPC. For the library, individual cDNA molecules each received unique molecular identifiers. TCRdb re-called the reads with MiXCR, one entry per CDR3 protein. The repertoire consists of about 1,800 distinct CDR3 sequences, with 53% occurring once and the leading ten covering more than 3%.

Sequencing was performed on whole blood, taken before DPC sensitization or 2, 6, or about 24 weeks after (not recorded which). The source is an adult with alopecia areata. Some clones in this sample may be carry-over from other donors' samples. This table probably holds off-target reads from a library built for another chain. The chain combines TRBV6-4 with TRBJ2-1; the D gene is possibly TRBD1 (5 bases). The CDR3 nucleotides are TGTGCCAGCAGTGACTGGATCCAGGGAAACAATGAGCAGTTCTTC. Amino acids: CASSDWIQGNNEQFF.